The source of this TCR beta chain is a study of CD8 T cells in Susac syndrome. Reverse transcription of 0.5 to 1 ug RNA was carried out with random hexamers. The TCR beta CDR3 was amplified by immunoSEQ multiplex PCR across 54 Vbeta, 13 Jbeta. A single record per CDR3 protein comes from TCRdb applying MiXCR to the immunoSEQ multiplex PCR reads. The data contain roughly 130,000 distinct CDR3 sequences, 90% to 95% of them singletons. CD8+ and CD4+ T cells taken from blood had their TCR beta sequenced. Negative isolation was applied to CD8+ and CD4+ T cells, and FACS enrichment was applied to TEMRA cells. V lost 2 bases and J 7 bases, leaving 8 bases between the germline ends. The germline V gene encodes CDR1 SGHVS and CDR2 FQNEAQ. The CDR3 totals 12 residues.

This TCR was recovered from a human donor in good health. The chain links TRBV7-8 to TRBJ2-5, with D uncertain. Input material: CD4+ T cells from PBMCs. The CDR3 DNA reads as TGTGCCAGCAGCTTAAATGGGCCGACCCAGTACTTC. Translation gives CASSLNGPTQYF.